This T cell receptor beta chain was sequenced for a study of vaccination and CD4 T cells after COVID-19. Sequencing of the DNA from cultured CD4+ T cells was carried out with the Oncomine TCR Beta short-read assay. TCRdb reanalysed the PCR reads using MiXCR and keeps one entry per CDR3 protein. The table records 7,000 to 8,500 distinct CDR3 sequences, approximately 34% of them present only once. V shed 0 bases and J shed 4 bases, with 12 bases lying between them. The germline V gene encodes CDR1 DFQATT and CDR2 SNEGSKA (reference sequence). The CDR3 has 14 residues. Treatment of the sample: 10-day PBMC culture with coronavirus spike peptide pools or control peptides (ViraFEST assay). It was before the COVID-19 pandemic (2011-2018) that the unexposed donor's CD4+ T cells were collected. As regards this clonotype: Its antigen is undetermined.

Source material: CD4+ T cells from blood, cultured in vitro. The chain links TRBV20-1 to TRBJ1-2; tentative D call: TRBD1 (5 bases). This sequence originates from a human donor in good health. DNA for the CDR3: TGCAGTGCTAGAGATCGGGGGAGCAGCTATGGCTACACCTTC. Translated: CSARDRGSSYGYTF.